This T cell receptor (beta chain) was captured by sequencing in a study of control samples from healthy donors and cancer patients (dated by TCRdb to 2018 to 2021). The library was made by the immunoSEQ multiplex PCR assay. TCRdb holds this immuneACCESS table with in-frame rearrangements only. Some clones are missing; in checked studies, unresolved V genes explain under half, and the rest has no known cause. The sample table records approximately 230,000 clones; almost 85% of these occur just once. The ten largest account for about 14% of the sample. For this clone: Its antigen is still unknown. Base qualities are not provided; no much larger clone lies one nucleotide away.

CDR1 and CDR2 are drawn from the germline V gene: SGHAT, FQNNGV. Its CDR3 holds 11 amino acids, cysteine through phenylalanine. The retained sequence is limited to the CDR3, 33 bases, with the frame set at the first base. V is shortened by 5 bases, J by 8 bases, and the region joining them spans 7 bases. Sequencing used PBMCs. This chain is built from TRBV11-2 and TRBJ2-1; confidence is insufficient to name the D gene. The receptor was derived from a woman aged 55-69 years with lung cancer. The DNA sequence follows: TGTGCCAGCAGCACCGTTGATGAGCAGTTCTTC. Its protein is CASSTVDEQFF.